What follows are 29 T cell receptor beta chains derived from one specimen sequenced in a study of control samples from healthy donors and cancer patients. Data came from immunoSEQ multiplex PCR; TCRdb stores just in-frame clones and leaves some out. The sample consists of around 130,000 clones, around nine tenths of them appearing once. The sequencing sample was made of blood. Receptors originate from a man between 50 and 59 years old in good health.

The chain joins TRBV5-4 to TRBJ1-1; D unclear. Trimming cost V 4 bases and J 1 base, with 17 bases left between them. The CDR3 loop spans 16 amino acids. Germline CDR1 and CDR2: SGHNT and YYREEE (reference sequence). The CDR3 reads CASSSSLQGPNTEAFF. For the CDR3, the DNA is TGTGCCAGCAGCAGCTCCCTACAAGGACCGAACACTGAAGCTTTCTTT.

The chain links TRBV11-1 to TRBJ1-6; D not certain. V was pared by 5 bases and J by 10 bases, with 15 bases between. Per the germline V gene, CDR1 is SGHAT and CDR2 is FQDESV (reference sequence). This CDR3 is built from 14 residues. CDR3 sequence: CASSPRHGRSPLHF. The CDR3 coding sequence is TGTGCCAGCAGCCCCCGACACGGCCGGTCACCCCTCCACTTT.

The chain has TRBV30 and TRBJ1-5; no clear D. Trimming removed 0 bases at V and 4 bases at J, with 13 bases between. The CDR3 runs 15 residues. The V gene's germline CDR1 is GTSNPN and CDR2 SVGIG (reference sequence). The CDR3 loop reads CAWSVPRHRNQPQHF. The CDR3 coding sequence is TGTGCCTGGAGTGTACCCAGACATCGGAATCAGCCCCAGCATTTT.

The V gene is TRBV5-1, the J gene TRBJ2-1; 8 positions match TRBD1. Germline V lookup: CDR1 SGHRS, CDR2 YFSETQ. The ends lost 1 base at V and 6 bases at J; junction bases unmatched: 0. The CDR3 extends over 13 amino acids. The CDR3 region is CASSLTGGNEQFF. The DNA for the CDR3 is TGCGCCAGCAGCTTGACAGGGGGCAATGAGCAGTTCTTC. Variable domain in full (rest from reference TRBV5-1 and TRBJ2-1): KAGVTQTPRYLIKTRGQQVTLSCSPISGHRSVSWYQQTPGQGLQFLFEYFSETQRNKGNFPGRFSGRQFSNSRSEMNVSTLELGDSALYLCASSLTGGNEQFFGPGTRLTVL.

As concerns this clone: Other DNA sequences in the same sample also yield this CDR3. The rearrangement uses TRBV6-1 and TRBJ2-5; D may be TRBD2 (6 bases). With 1 base removed from V and 1 base from J, the gap between germline ends came to 13 bases. Per the germline V gene, CDR1 is MNHNS and CDR2 is SASEGT. This CDR3 is built from 16 residues. Written as DNA, the CDR3 is TGTGCCAGCAGTGAAGGTGGGGGGTTGCTCCAAGAGACCCAGTACTTC. Translated: CASSEGGGLLQETQYF.

A remark on this clone: This CDR3 is also generated by other DNA sequences in the sample. The chain employs TRBV9 and TRBJ2-5; 9 nucleotides align to TRBD2. The CDR3 runs to 17 residues. The germline V gene encodes CDR1 SGDLS and CDR2 YYNGEE. V dropped 3 bases and J dropped 5; count of bases not matched to a gene: 14. This CDR3 is CASSDSLVAGGPETQYF. The DNA of the CDR3 is TGTGCCAGCAGCGATTCGTTAGTGGCGGGGGGGCCGGAGACCCAGTACTTC.

The CDR3: CASSSGTGNGEKLFF. The CDR3 DNA reads as TGCGCCAGCAGCTCCGGGACAGGGAACGGTGAAAAACTGTTTTTT. The chain is built from TRBV5-1 and TRBJ1-4; 9 bases line up with TRBD1. CDR1 is SGHRS, CDR2 YFSETQ, per germline. J lost 7 bases, V lost 3 bases, and 7 bases had no gene match. This CDR3 has 15 amino acids. The complete variable domain, with remaining parts taken from reference TRBV5-1 and TRBJ1-4, reads KAGVTQTPRYLIKTRGQQVTLSCSPISGHRSVSWYQQTPGQGLQFLFEYFSETQRNKGNFPGRFSGRQFSNSRSEMNVSTLELGDSALYLCASSSGTGNGEKLFFGSGTQLSVL.

This chain uses TRBV28 with TRBJ1-4; the match to TRBD1 covers 8 bases. There are 16 residues in the CDR3. Germline trimming cut 8 bases from V and 0 bases from J; bases unmatched to any gene: 8. Germline V gene data show CDR1 as MDHEN and CDR2 as SYDVKM. For the CDR3, the DNA is TGTGCCAGCGTACCGGGACAGGCTGCAACTAATGAAAAACTGTTTTTT. Translated: CASVPGQAATNEKLFF.

This chain links TRBV5-1 with TRBJ1-1, with a weak D call TRBD1 (5 bases). CDR3 length: 15 amino acids. V was pared by 0 bases and J by 1 base, with 10 bases between. Germline-derived CDR1 and CDR2 are SGHRS and YFSETQ. CDR3 residues: CASSLGAGTNTEAFF. The CDR3, as DNA: TGCGCCAGCAGCTTGGGCGCGGGGACGAACACTGAAGCTTTCTTT.

The rearrangement links TRBV5-1 to TRBJ1-1; D unresolved. Germline V gene sequence: CDR1 SGHRS, CDR2 YFSETQ. This CDR3 contains 15 residues. V shed 0 bases and J shed 6 bases, with 15 bases lying between them. CDR3 loop: CASSLARPHGAEAFF. The DNA of the CDR3 is TGCGCCAGCAGCTTGGCACGCCCGCACGGGGCTGAAGCTTTCTTT.

The chain combines TRBV4-1 with TRBJ2-7, with D tentatively TRBD1 (5 bases). CDR1 is MGHRA and CDR2 is YSYEKL in the germline V gene. The length of the CDR3 is 13 residues. The V and J ends lost 4 bases and 3 bases respectively, with 10 bases between them. Here the CDR3 reads CASSLDRYYEQYF. As DNA, the CDR3 is TGCGCCAGCAGCCTAGACAGATACTACGAGCAGTACTTC.

The V gene is TRBV5-1, the J gene TRBJ2-1; 11 nucleotides line up with TRBD2. There are 14 residues in the CDR3. After removal of 4 bases from V and 8 bases from J, the junction contained 5 bases not matched to a gene. CDR1 and CDR2 from the germline V gene are SGHRS and YFSETQ. CDR3 bases: TGCGCCAGCAGCCCCGGGACTAGCGGCGATGAGCAGTTCTTC. Amino acids: CASSPGTSGDEQFF.

In its sample, this clone was seen once. J is TRBJ2-5 and V is TRBV6-5, with D possibly matching TRBD1 (6 bases). The V gene lost 7 bases and the J gene lost 5 bases, with 14 bases spanning the gap. CDR1 is MNHEY, CDR2 SVGAGI, per germline. This CDR3 spans 13 amino acids. The CDR3: CASTDWGRETQYF. CDR3 DNA: TGTGCCAGCACCGACTGGGGGCGGGAGACCCAGTACTTC.

The V gene is TRBV27, the J gene TRBJ2-1; 11 nucleotides align to TRBD2. CDR1 MNHEY and CDR2 SMNVEV come from the germline V gene (reference sequence). The CDR3 totals 17 residues. With 6 bases clipped from V and 4 bases from J, the junction kept 11 bases outside the gene matches. The CDR3 DNA follows: TGTGCCAGCAGCGAAACTAAAGGGACTAGCGGTTACAATGAGCAGTTCTTC. It translates to CASSETKGTSGYNEQFF.

The chain carries TRBV14 and TRBJ2-1, with D possibly being TRBD1 (6 bases). The CDR3 covers 15 residues. V was trimmed by 1 base and J by 4 bases, leaving 11 bases between them. Germline CDR1 reads SGHDN; CDR2 reads FVKESK. The CDR3 region has the DNA TGTGCCAGCAGCCAAGTTTCAGGGGTATACAATGAGCAGTTCTTC. Protein: CASSQVSGVYNEQFF.

This clone appeared a single time. This chain joins TRBV19 and TRBJ2-1; possibly TRBD1 for D (5 bases). The CDR3 runs to 14 residues. Deletions cut 8 bases from V and 2 bases from J, with 13 bases between. The germline gives CDR1 LNHDA, CDR2 SQIVND (reference sequence). CDR3 nucleotide sequence: TGTGCCAGTGGGTGGGGCCGTACCTACAATGAGCAGTTCTTC. Protein: CASGWGRTYNEQFF.

V gene TRBV5-1 combines with J gene TRBJ1-3; D might be TRBD1 (5 bases). This CDR3 is built from 16 residues. V gave up 2 bases and J gave up 0 bases, with 12 bases separating them. Germline V CDR1 and CDR2: SGHRS, YFSETQ. CDR3 in amino acids: CASSLSTDLSGNTIYF. CDR3 bases: TGCGCCAGCAGCTTATCGACAGATCTCTCTGGAAACACCATATATTTT.

This chain uses TRBV5-8 with TRBJ2-3; 13 nucleotides match TRBD2. The CDR3 sequence is 19 residues long. Trimming cost V 6 bases and J 0 bases; bases outside gene matches: 13. Germline values: CDR1 SGHTS, CDR2 YDEGEE. CDR3 region: CASTSLITSGGGSTDTQYF. The CDR3 nucleotides are TGTGCCAGCACCTCGCTTATTACTAGCGGGGGGGGTAGCACAGATACGCAGTATTTT.

The chain has TRBV24-1 and TRBJ2-3; 8 bases match TRBD2. The CDR3 contains 15 residues. V shed 9 bases and J 4 bases; nucleotides not matched to a gene: 11. The germline gives CDR1 KGHDR, CDR2 SFDVKD. The CDR3 DNA reads as TGTGCCACCGCTCTTGAAAGCGGGGGCGCAGATACGCAGTATTTT. It specifies CATALESGGADTQYF.

The rearrangement links TRBV27 to TRBJ2-5; 9 nucleotides agree with TRBD1. The CDR3 runs to 14 residues. The V and J ends lost 5 bases and 6 bases, in that order; junction bases with no gene match: 7. CDR1 is MNHEY and CDR2 is SMNVEV in the germline V gene (reference sequence). CDR3 in amino acids: CASSPGQGLKTQYF. CDR3 bases: TGTGCCAGCAGTCCCGGACAGGGGTTAAAGACCCAGTACTTC.

V usage is TRBV28 and J usage is TRBJ1-1; D unresolved. This CDR3 region has 12 residues. V was pared by 8 bases and J by 1 base, with 8 bases between. CDR1 is MDHEN and CDR2 is SYDVKM in the germline V gene. The CDR3: CASRTQNTEAFF. CDR3 in DNA: TGTGCCAGCCGGACCCAGAACACTGAAGCTTTCTTT.

The gene calls are TRBV11-2 and TRBJ2-7, with D perhaps being TRBD1 or TRBD2 (5 bases each). The CDR3 contains 15 residues. The germline V and J ends were trimmed by 2 bases and 2 bases, with 13 bases remaining between them. Germline V gene lookup returns CDR1 SGHAT and CDR2 FQNNGV. The CDR3 here is CASSLLFLGAYEQYF. In nucleotides, the CDR3 is TGTGCCAGCAGCTTATTGTTTTTGGGGGCCTACGAGCAGTACTTC.

This chain joins TRBV2 and TRBJ2-7; the match to TRBD1 covers 11 bases. With V trimmed by 6 bases and J by 2 bases, 3 bases remained unmatched. The V gene's germline CDR1 is SNHLY and CDR2 FYNNEI. The CDR3 spans 14 residues. The DNA of the CDR3 is TGTGCCAGCAGCAGGGACAGGGGGGCCTACGAGCAGTACTTC. Translated, it gives CASSRDRGAYEQYF.

This rearrangement joins TRBV5-1 to TRBJ1-5, with TRBD1 as a possible D gene (6 bases). V dropped 1 base and J dropped 1 base, with 9 bases sitting between them. The CDR3 covers 15 residues. CDR1 and CDR2 (germline): SGHRS, YFSETQ. CDR3 sequence reads: CASSLLGGSNQPQHF. The CDR3 nucleotides read TGCGCCAGCAGCTTGTTGGGGGGCAGCAATCAGCCCCAGCATTTT.

This chain connects TRBV10-3 to TRBJ2-7; D perhaps matches TRBD2 (5 bases). The CDR3 covers 13 residues. Germline CDR1 ENHRY, CDR2 SYGVKD. Trimming left V 2 bases short and J 3 bases short, with 8 bases between. This CDR3 is CAISEHRDYEQYF. CDR3 nucleotides: TGTGCCATCAGTGAGCACCGGGACTACGAGCAGTACTTC.

The chain uses TRBV19 and TRBJ2-1; 9 bases fit TRBD2. V lost 6 bases to trimming and J lost 8 bases; unmatched junction nucleotides: 11. The CDR3 sequence is 15 residues long. In germline, CDR1 is LNHDA, CDR2 SQIVND (reference sequence). The CDR3 spells CASRDWWRGGYEQFF. As DNA, the CDR3 is TGTGCCAGTAGGGACTGGTGGCGGGGGGGTTATGAGCAGTTCTTC.

The chain recombines TRBV12-3 or TRBV12-4 with TRBJ2-1; D remains ambiguous. V was pared by 6 bases and J by 10 bases, with 16 bases between. The CDR3 runs 13 residues. Here the CDR3 DNA reads TGTGCCAGCAGCCTAGGTATGGCCCGCGAGCAGTTCTTC. Residues: CASSLGMAREQFF.

The rearrangement links TRBV18 to TRBJ2-1, with a possible D match to TRBD1 (6 bases). V lost 6 bases and J lost 9, with 12 bases in between. CDR1 is KGHSH and CDR2 is LQKENI in the germline V gene. This CDR3 has 12 amino acids. The chain's CDR3 is CASSPRGTEQFF. Written as DNA, the CDR3 is TGTGCCAGCTCGCCCAGGGGTACTGAGCAGTTCTTC.

The rearrangement joins TRBV28 to TRBJ2-2; TRBD1 matches at 10 bases. The J segment lost 13 bases and the V segment lost 3 bases, leaving 2 bases of the junction unmatched. This CDR3 is 12 amino acids long. Per germline, CDR1 MDHEN and CDR2 SYDVKM. CDR3 nucleotides: TGTGCCAGCAGTTTCGGGGACAGGGGGCTGTTTTTT. Protein sequence: CASSFGDRGLFF.